The clone carrying this T cell receptor beta chain was picked up a small number of times. The antigen is not known. Specified time point: pre-sensitization, week 0. Treatment noted: therapeutic diphenylcyclopropenone sensitization with weekly scalp DPC. This sample is part of a study of human T cells and chemical hapten exposure. On the study more broadly: Alopecia areata, totalis or universalis was found in mostly female patients.

Study-wide points: Against controls, expanded TCRs gave rise to significantly more large CDR3 similarity clusters.

TCRdb re-analysed the RACE reads in MiXCR, keeping a single row per CDR3 protein. The repertoire holds about 380,000 distinct CDR3 sequences, with 4.5% to 5.5% as singletons. The trim removed 0 bases at V and 5 bases at J, leaving 12 bases unmatched. From germline, CDR1 is SGDLS and CDR2 YYNGEE. The CDR3 has 17 amino acids. The chain has TRBV9 and TRBJ2-5, with 8 bases lining up with TRBD2. The TCR sequence derives from a woman between 50 and 59 years old with alopecia areata. Some clones in this sample may be carry-over from other donors' samples. The source material was whole blood, sampled in connection with sensitization to the hapten diphenylcyclopropenone (DPC). Written as DNA, the CDR3 is TGTGCCAGCAGCGTAGGAGTGGCGGGGGGCCCACGGGAGACCCAGTACTTC. Translation: CASSVGVAGGPRETQYF.